This T cell receptor beta chain was recorded in a study of blood T cell repertoires in COVID-19 (dated by TCRdb to 2018 to 2021). About the study as a whole: Collaborator samples came from the United States, Italy and Spain and covered acute and convalescent phases of COVID-19. The material from the prospective study consisted of cDNA or gDNA derived from T cells, B-cell-depleted T cells, or PBMCs. The sample metadata nearly always contained a de-identified subject ID, COVID-19 status, age in years and sex. A freely available public database, intended as a resource for researchers studying the immune response to SARS-CoV-2, is where the repertoires were released. Where HLA class I and class II types were available, the types were taken from metadata supplied by the sample provider, not from assay-based typing. Subjects who had been exposed to COVID-19, were actively infected with it, or had recovered from it provided the deeply sampled blood TCRbeta repertoires that made up the dataset. Samples were obtained from the ongoing ImmuneRACE study (first 160 participants) and from roughly 1,300 subjects provided by 6 global collaborators. The study at large found these results: The amount of clinical and demographic metadata varied by source and participant and was provided uncurated.

Turning to this clone: The antigen it binds to is not known. Base qualities were left out, and no much larger clone turns up one base away.

TCRbeta CDR3 regions were amplified from genomic DNA using the immunoSEQ Assay, a bias-controlled multiplex PCR. The paper's data handling went like this. The number of nucleated cells in each sample was estimated by amplification of reference gene primers within the assay. To quantify the absolute abundance of each unique TCRbeta CDR3 rearrangement, sequence reads were collapsed and filtered. For each sample, productive Simpson clonality was calculated as the square root of Simpson's diversity index over productive rearrangements. TCRdb carries this immuneACCESS record with in-frame sequences only. Its versions omit some clonotypes, under half of them owing to an unresolved V gene in the studies checked, with the rest unexplained. That table is the source of V, J and clone size, and D and trimming were worked out from the DNA. The sample includes 95,000 to 150,000 clones, with 70% to 90% observed a single time. Almost 4.5% of the sample belongs to the ten largest clones.

Each collaborating institution followed its own protocols to collect whole blood in K2EDTA tubes. For TCRbeta analysis, collaborators shipped samples as frozen whole blood, isolated PBMCs, or DNA extracted from either of those sample types. Taken from the germline V gene, the CDR1 and CDR2 loops are SGHVS and FNYEAQ. CDR3 length: 15 amino acids, cysteine to phenylalanine. The only DNA kept is the CDR3, 45 bases in frame from the first base. V has 4 bases trimmed and J has 7 bases trimmed; junction bases matching no gene number 7. The chain is assembled from TRBV7-6 and TRBJ2-1; TRBD2 lines up with 10 middle nucleotides. The sample comprised peripheral blood. The clonotype comes from a middle-aged man with acute or convalescent COVID-19. The sequence in DNA is TGTGCCAGCAGCTCGTTAGCGGGGGGCGATAATGAGCAGTTCTTC. The resulting protein is CASSSLAGGDNEQFF.